Included here is one T cell receptor beta chain sequence, with context. Its antigen specificity is not known. Base-call qualities are not available, and no considerably larger clone is one nucleotide away. The data were obtained in a study of T cell responses to AZD1222 COVID-19 vaccine (dated by TCRdb to the early 2020s). Broadly, across the study: A total of more than 230 trial participants underwent TCR sequencing, of whom 207 received two doses of AZD1222 and about 26 received two doses of the MenACWY control vaccine. Trial participants were enrolled by age into 18-55, 56-69 and 70-plus year subgroups, with roughly 160, 29 and 62 TCR-sequenced participants respectively.

Here is what the overall study found, with its caveats: Epitopes outside the regions mutated in the B.1.351 and B.1.1.7 variants were reportedly recognized by nearly half of the unique spike-specific TCRs. In the small 56-69-year group, the increase in depth fell short of significance, most likely because of low power. Participants were mostly white British, with more females than males. The authors suggested clonal diversity may have been underestimated. The vaccine-associated CD4 TCRs covered the entire spike protein, and the dominant responses fell in regions 160-218 and 743-854. No day 14 peak-response samples were available, so repertoires were characterized only after the peak T cell response. A significant rise in spike-specific TCR breadth and depth was observed after two AZD1222 doses relative to day 0 and relative to MenACWY recipients. Conclusions about previously exposed vaccinees were limited because only a handful of AZD1222 recipients were SARS-CoV-2 seropositive at baseline.

The CDR3 regions of human TCRbeta chains were subjected to immunosequencing. The source study handled its data this way. TCRs in the repertoires were compared against a reference library of SARS-CoV-2-specific TCRs that had been generated with the MIRA antigen-specificity platform. Breadth was defined as the fraction of unique TCRs that were SARS-CoV-2-associated, and depth was defined as the fraction of total T cells that were SARS-CoV-2-associated. Each spike-specific TCR was assigned to its reactive spike region and to a CD4 or CD8 class using the MIRA data. Log10-transformed breadth and depth values were compared by one-way ANOVA with Sidak's multiple comparisons tests. In TCRdb, the immuneACCESS table is reduced to in-frame sequences with V and J assigned. These tables do not hold every clone; where another copy was compared, an unresolved V gene accounts for under half, and the others remain unexplained. V, J and clone size derive from that table, while D and trimming were established from the DNA sequence. Within this sample are over 120,000 clones, with 85% to 95% of them counted one time only. Of the sample, 3.5% to 4.5% is held by the ten largest clones.

Read against the paper, the sample's time point label means: about 28 days (+/-7) after the second vaccine dose. AZD1222 recipients whose second dose came at about 4 weeks and those whose second dose came at about 12 weeks were combined into one group, since spike-specific TCR depth and breadth did not differ between the two schedules. Samples from vaccinated people were obtained from the UK trials COV001 and COV002, which included a single-blind randomized controlled phase 2/3 trial of AZD1222 (ChAdOx1 nCoV-19) in healthy adults. For TCRbeta chain sequencing, PBMC samples were collected from trial participants at day 0 and at day 28 after the second dose. In the germline V gene (reference sequence), CDR1 corresponds to LNHDA and CDR2 to SQIVND. At the junction V is shortened by 6 bases and J by 5 bases; bases outside the gene matches: 7. The CDR3 has 14 amino acids, counting the end cysteine and phenylalanine. Just CDR3 DNA is preserved here, 42 bases in frame from base 1.

This TCR was recovered from an adult who received the AZD1222 COVID-19 vaccine. The V gene is TRBV19 and the J gene is TRBJ1-1, with 9 bases in between that match TRBD1. Sequencing used peripheral blood, obtained 28 days after the second AZD1222 dose. The base sequence is TGTGCCAGTAGCTCACCGGGACAGGGAACTGAAGCTTTCTTT. Its protein reads: CASSSPGQGTEAFF.